This TCR beta chain is drawn from a study of CD8 T cells in ankylosing spondylitis. Study-wide points: Reportedly, matched ankylosing spondylitis synovial fluid was significantly enriched for disease-linked clones. What appeared characteristic of ankylosing spondylitis blood was a TCR beta motif of fewer than ten highly homologous variants. Relatively rare in peripheral blood, disease-linked clones were also CD8+.

As the method for making TCR beta libraries, quantitative 5'-RACE with molecular barcodes was used. TCRdb re-called the 5' RACE reads with MiXCR, one entry per CDR3 protein. The sample carries some 330,000 distinct CDR3 sequences, around 7.6% recorded once. There are a few counts of this clonotype. Its cognate antigen is unknown. The CDR3 consists of 12 residues. The germline V and J ends were trimmed by 7 bases and 5 bases, with 9 bases remaining between them. From germline, CDR1 is SEHNR and CDR2 FQNEAQ (reference sequence). Sample: blood, either unsorted or a sorted T cell fraction (not recorded which). The chain employs TRBV7-9 and TRBJ2-1; D is undetermined. This sequence originates from a male donor with ankylosing spondylitis. The CDR3 loop is CASTYPDNEQFF. CDR3 in DNA: TGTGCCAGCACCTACCCTGACAATGAGCAGTTCTTC.